This TCR beta chain is from a study of blood T cell repertoires in COVID-19. On the study more broadly: The study drew acute and convalescent COVID-19 samples from the United States, Italy and Spain.

This clone showed up just once. The CDR3 is 17 residues long. V lost 11 bases to trimming and J lost 0 bases, with 23 bases between them. The germline V gene has CDR1 ENHRY and CDR2 SYGVKD. The repertoire was sequenced with immunoSEQ multiplex PCR; TCRdb's copy has only in-frame clones and lacks some. The table lists 250,000 to 300,000 clones, approximately 90% of them singletons. This sequence joins TRBV10-3 and TRBJ1-5, with D unresolved. The receptor was isolated from a human donor in a cohort exposed to, infected with or recovered from COVID-19 (not recorded which). The donor label of this sample is uncertain. Sequenced material: PBMCs or T cells enriched from blood (not recorded which). CDR3 bases: TGTGCCTCATCTAGAAAGGCGCTCCCCTATAGCAATCAGCCCCAGCATTTT. Translation gives CASSRKALPYSNQPQHF.